The T cell receptor beta chain under discussion was sequenced for a study of cytomegalovirus exposure and HLA in healthy donors. The PCR contained 60 Vbeta and 13 Jbeta primers. The repertoire was sequenced with immunoSEQ multiplex PCR; TCRdb's copy has only in-frame clones and lacks some. The sample includes approximately 110,000 clones. Germline-derived CDR1 and CDR2 are MNHEY and SMNVEV (reference sequence). The CDR3 length is 15 residues. V was clipped by 7 bases and J by 0 bases; unmatched bases: 8. The gene calls are TRBV27 and TRBJ1-1, with TRBD1 matching over 7 bases. The sample comprised PBMCs. The sequence derives from a man younger than 30 in good health and CMV-seronegative. CDR3 DNA: TGTGCCAGCACCCGGACAGGTTCGATGAACACTGAAGCTTTCTTT. Its protein is CASTRTGSMNTEAFF.